The T cell receptor (beta chain) under discussion was sequenced for a study of blood T cell repertoires in COVID-19. Study as a whole: Some COVID-19 samples were acute and others convalescent; all came from the United States, Italy and Spain. T cells, B-cell-depleted T cells, or PBMCs supplied cDNA or gDNA.

During active infection, Seattle patients enrolled and were then monitored through disease. Original handling: Estimates of nucleated cell counts were drawn from the amplification of reference gene primers. Generated by immunoSEQ multiplex PCR, the TCRdb table keeps only in-frame clones and is missing some. V and J calls plus clone size are reproduced from that table; the DNA served to infer D and trimming. The sample lists about 180,000 clones, 83% occurring once. Germline V gene lookup returns CDR1 MGHDK and CDR2 SYGVNS. The CDR3 sequence is 15 residues long. The V end lost 5 bases, the J end lost 1 base, and 13 bases lay between the germline ends.

This TCR was sampled from a woman aged 70-85 years with COVID-19, enrolled during active disease. Sequencing was carried out using peripheral blood. The chain links TRBV25-1 to TRBJ2-3, with no clear D. The CDR3 is CASSSSLSRTDTQYF. The CDR3 DNA sequence: TGTGCCAGCAGTTCCTCGTTATCCCGCACAGATACGCAGTATTTT.